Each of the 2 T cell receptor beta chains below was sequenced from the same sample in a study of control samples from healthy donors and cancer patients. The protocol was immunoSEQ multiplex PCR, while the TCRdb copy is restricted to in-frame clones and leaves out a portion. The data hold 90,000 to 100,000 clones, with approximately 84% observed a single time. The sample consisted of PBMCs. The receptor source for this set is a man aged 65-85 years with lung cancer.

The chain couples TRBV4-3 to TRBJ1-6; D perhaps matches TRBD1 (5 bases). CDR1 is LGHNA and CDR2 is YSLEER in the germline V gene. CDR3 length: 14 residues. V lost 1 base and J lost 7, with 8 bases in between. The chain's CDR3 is CASSQGQTNSPLHF. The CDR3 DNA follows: TGCGCCAGCAGCCAAGGACAGACCAATTCACCCCTCCACTTT.

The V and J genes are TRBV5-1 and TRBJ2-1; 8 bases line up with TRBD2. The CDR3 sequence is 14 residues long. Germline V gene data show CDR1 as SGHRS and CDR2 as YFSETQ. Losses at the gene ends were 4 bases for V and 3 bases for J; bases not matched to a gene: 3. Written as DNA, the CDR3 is TGCGCCAGCAGCCCGGGGGGGCTCTACAATGAGCAGTTCTTC. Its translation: CASSPGGLYNEQFF.